These 7 T cell receptor beta chains were all obtained from the same sample, sequenced in a study of blood T cell repertoires in COVID-19. Assay used: immunoSEQ multiplex PCR; TCRdb lists only in-frame clones, some missing. The repertoire holds about 200,000 clones, about 88% seen once, with 15% to 20% in the top ten. Sequenced material: peripheral blood. The receptors derive from a man aged 50 to 59 with COVID-19, enrolled during active disease.

The chain has TRBV6-5 and TRBJ2-2; TRBD2 aligns across 8 bases. The CDR3 is 15 residues long. Germline trimming cut 7 bases from V and 7 bases from J; bases unmatched to any gene: 11. The germline CDR1 and CDR2 sequences are MNHEY and SVGAGI. CDR3 amino acids: CASTKGGGTIGELFF. In nucleotides, the CDR3 is TGTGCCAGCACCAAAGGCGGGGGGACGATCGGGGAGCTGTTTTTT.

The chain uses TRBV10-3 and TRBJ2-3; 9 nucleotides agree with TRBD1. The CDR3 runs to 14 residues. V was pared by 10 bases and J by 2 bases, with 7 bases of the junction left unmatched. The V gene's germline CDR1 is ENHRY and CDR2 SYGVKD. CDR3 sequence: CATTWDRDTDTQYF. CDR3 bases: TGTGCCACCACCTGGGACAGGGACACAGATACGCAGTATTTT.

The V and J genes are TRBV7-2 and TRBJ2-7, with 9 bases aligning to TRBD1. Germline-derived CDR1 and CDR2 are SGHTA and FQGNSA. The CDR3 sequence is 15 residues long. V trimming: 5 bases; J trimming: 4 bases; junction bases outside the gene matches: 9. The CDR3 loop reads CASSTGQGYSYEQYF. CDR3 sequence (DNA): TGTGCCAGCAGCACAGGACAGGGGTATAGTTACGAGCAGTACTTC.

This rearrangement joins TRBV5-5 to TRBJ2-7, with a possible D match to TRBD2 (5 bases). Between the trimmed V and J ends, which lost 2 bases and 5 bases, there was a span of 14 bases. The germline V gene encodes CDR1 SGHKS and CDR2 YYEKEE (reference sequence). This CDR3 comprises 14 residues. CDR3 residues: CASSFLMGAHEQYF. The CDR3 DNA is TGTGCCAGCAGCTTTCTGATGGGAGCGCACGAGCAGTACTTC.

This sequence joins TRBV2 and TRBJ1-1; 8 bases fit TRBD1. The CDR3 totals 13 residues. The trim removed 6 bases at V and 6 bases at J, leaving 6 bases unmatched. Germline V gene sequence: CDR1 SNHLY, CDR2 FYNNEI. Here the CDR3 DNA reads TGTGCCAGCAGGGTGACAGGGGACGCTGAAGCTTTCTTT. Its protein is CASRVTGDAEAFF.

This sequence joins TRBV2 and TRBJ1-4; 8 bases match TRBD1. Germline V gene sequence: CDR1 SNHLY, CDR2 FYNNEI. This CDR3 spans 16 amino acids. The V and J ends lost 1 base and 7 bases, in that order; junction bases with no gene match: 8. The CDR3 sequence is CASSEVLGQGGEKLFF. For the CDR3, the DNA is TGTGCCAGCAGTGAAGTATTAGGACAGGGTGGTGAAAAACTGTTTTTT.

This clone occurred a few times. This chain uses TRBV4-2 with TRBJ2-2; tentative D call: TRBD2 (7 bases). Trimming cost V 1 base and J 3 bases, with 12 bases left between them. The CDR3 totals 16 residues. CDR1 and CDR2 (germline): LGHNA, YNFKEQ. The CDR3: CASSQVAGGHTGELFF. CDR3 nucleotides: TGTGCCAGCAGCCAAGTGGCCGGGGGGCACACCGGGGAGCTGTTTTTT.